Presented here are 8 T cell receptor beta chains from one specimen sequenced in a study of T cells in Graves' hyperthyroidism and ophthalmopathy. RNA transcripts were the template for amplifying TCR beta CDR3 regions. A first-round RT-PCR of the TCR CDR3 used the HTBI primer set. Each CDR3 protein is one row after TCRdb ran MiXCR on the multiplex PCR reads. The top ten hold roughly a sixth of the sample, which has over 500,000 distinct CDR3 sequences, 15% to 20% seen once. Sequencing was done on a sample of blood. These TCRs come from a young woman with Graves' ophthalmopathy.

Only a few counts were recorded for this clonotype. Just one base apart from a much larger clone, this may be a read error. The V call is TRBV3-1, the J call TRBJ2-5; D call uncertain. This CDR3 spans 15 amino acids. Germline CDR1 is LGHDT and CDR2 is YNNKEL (reference sequence). Trimming removed 5 bases from V and 5 bases from J, with 18 bases in between. This CDR3 reads CASSYSASLQETQYF. The CDR3, as DNA: TGTGCCAGCAGCTACAGCGCGAGTCTTCAGGAGACCCAGTACTTC.

This clonotype was recorded at least ten times. The chain carries TRBV12-3 or TRBV12-4 and TRBJ2-7; 8 bases match TRBD1. V was clipped by 6 bases and J by 6 bases; unmatched bases: 4. There are 12 residues in the CDR3. This CDR3 is CASRTTGVEQYF. In nucleotides, the CDR3 is TGTGCCAGCAGAACGACAGGGGTCGAGCAGTACTTC.

This clonotype was recorded many times. J is TRBJ2-1 and V is TRBV2, with TRBD1 matching over 9 bases. Germline V CDR1 and CDR2: SNHLY, FYNNEI. Losses at the gene ends were 4 bases for V and 6 bases for J; bases not matched to a gene: 4. This CDR3 is 14 amino acids long. CDR3 sequence reads: CASSGRDRANEQFF. The CDR3 DNA is TGTGCCAGCAGTGGCCGGGACAGGGCCAATGAGCAGTTCTTC.

This clonotype appeared a few times. The chain links TRBV27 to TRBJ2-2; tentatively, D is TRBD2 (6 bases). Trimming removed 8 bases at V and 6 bases at J, with 10 bases between. Germline lookup yields CDR1 MNHEY and CDR2 SMNVEV (reference sequence). This CDR3 is 12 amino acids long. CDR3 in DNA: TGTGCCAGCGGGGAGGTAGCCGGGGAGCTGTTTTTT. Protein: CASGEVAGELFF.

This clonotype was observed a handful of times. The gene calls are TRBV20-1 and TRBJ2-7, with 9 positions matching TRBD1. Germline V gives CDR1 DFQATT, CDR2 SNEGSKA (reference sequence). CDR3 length equals 14 residues. The trim removed 6 bases at V and 0 bases at J, leaving 6 bases unmatched. CDR3 bases: TGCAGTGCCGAGAGGACAGGGGACTCCTACGAGCAGTACTTC. Amino acids: CSAERTGDSYEQYF.

The table lists this clonotype with a few counts. This rearrangement joins TRBV6-1 to TRBJ2-3; 10 nucleotides match TRBD2. With V trimmed by 5 bases and J by 5 bases, 16 bases remained unmatched. Germline V CDR1 and CDR2: MNHNS, SASEGT. CDR3 size: 18 residues. DNA of the CDR3: TGTGCCAGCAGTAACAGTCTAGCGGGGGAGCTGTACGGAGATACGCAGTATTTT. Protein product: CASSNSLAGELYGDTQYF.

This clonotype occurred a few times. The V gene is TRBV27, the J gene TRBJ2-6; maybe TRBD1 (5 bases). Germline V gene data show CDR1 as MNHEY and CDR2 as SMNVEV (reference sequence). V was pared by 4 bases and J by 0 bases, with 13 bases between. The CDR3 covers 17 residues. CDR3 amino acids: CASSSKGALSGANVLTF. The CDR3 DNA sequence: TGTGCCAGCAGTTCCAAAGGGGCACTCTCTGGGGCCAACGTCCTGACTTTC.

This clonotype was observed many times. The CDR3 DNA sequence: TGTGCCAGCAGCCCGAACCTGACCCCCCCGGAAGCTTTCTTT. Its protein product is CASSPNLTPPEAFF. The chain joins TRBV13 to TRBJ1-1; unclear D gene. The CDR3 covers 14 residues. V lost 5 bases and J lost 8, with 18 bases in between. The germline gives CDR1 PRHDT, CDR2 FYEKMQ (reference sequence).